These 3 T cell receptor beta chains share one sample of origin, sequenced in a study of CD8 T cells in Susac syndrome (dated by TCRdb to the late 2010s). The library came from the immunoSEQ multiplex PCR assay. RNA was extracted using the RNeasy kit, and about 0.45 to 1 ug of the RNA was reverse transcribed with random hexamers. TCRdb redid the processing of the public reads, applying fastp at Q25 and MiXCR, and retained in-frame beta chains. Rows with a matching CDR3 protein are joined into one entry that keeps the most common DNA and genes. Counted in this sample were about 53,000 distinct CDR3 sequences; 95% of them appeared once. The ten biggest clones cover roughly 0.8% of the sample. Sequencing input: CD8+ T cells from PBMCs. The receptors were gathered from a human donor with Susac syndrome.

The chain combines TRBV30 with TRBJ2-5; the D gene is possibly TRBD1 (5 bases). This CDR3 is built from 17 residues. In germline, CDR1 is GTSNPN, CDR2 SVGIG (reference sequence). V lost 2 bases and J lost 2, with 21 bases in between. This CDR3 reads CAWSPGPGWGPQETQYF. The CDR3 DNA is TGTGCCTGGAGTCCAGGACCCGGGTGGGGCCCACAAGAGACCCAGTACTTC.

The V gene is TRBV27, the J gene TRBJ2-1, with 10 bases that match TRBD1. V lost 2 bases and J lost 6; bases outside the gene matches: 10. This CDR3 region has 17 residues. Germline-derived CDR1 and CDR2 are MNHEY and SMNVEV (reference sequence). This chain's CDR3 is CASSLERGDRGLNEQFF. The CDR3 region has the DNA TGTGCCAGCAGTTTAGAAAGAGGGGACAGGGGCCTCAATGAGCAGTTCTTC.

The genes are TRBV5-1 and TRBJ1-4; D ambiguous. Germline-derived CDR1 and CDR2 are SGHRS and YFSETQ. V was pared by 3 bases and J by 7 bases, with 16 bases between. The CDR3 is made up of 15 amino acids. CDR3 sequence: CASSSNWGHPEKLFF. CDR3 in DNA: TGCGCCAGCAGCTCCAATTGGGGTCACCCTGAAAAACTGTTTTTT. Variable domain in full (rest from reference TRBV5-1 and TRBJ1-4): KAGVTQTPRYLIKTRGQQVTLSCSPISGHRSVSWYQQTPGQGLQFLFEYFSETQRNKGNFPGRFSGRQFSNSRSEMNVSTLELGDSALYLCASSSNWGHPEKLFFGSGTQLSVL.